The clone carrying this T cell receptor beta chain has only one observation. These data come from a study of blood T cell repertoires in COVID-19. Study overall: The United States, Italy and Spain provided the acute and convalescent COVID-19 samples. Sample material is recorded as cDNA or gDNA derived from T cells, B-cell-depleted T cells, or PBMCs.

CDR3 length equals 14 residues. V shed 4 bases and J shed 5 bases, with 14 bases lying between them. Germline V gene sequence: CDR1 SGHRS, CDR2 YFSETQ. Original handling: Reference gene primer amplification gave nucleated cell count estimates. Method: immunoSEQ multiplex PCR; TCRdb's copy keeps in-frame clones and lacks some. From that table come the V and J calls and clone size; the DNA was used to work out D and trimming. The repertoire holds approximately 160,000 clones, with roughly 88% as singletons. This sequence joins TRBV5-1 and TRBJ2-3, with a tentative D call TRBD2 (6 bases). Input material: peripheral blood. The receptor comes from a woman aged 80 or over with active or convalescent COVID-19. This chain's CDR3 is CASSGGGMGDTQYF. CDR3 DNA sequence: TGCGCCAGCAGCGGTGGGGGGATGGGAGATACGCAGTATTTT. Drawing the rest from reference TRBV5-1 and TRBJ2-3, the complete variable domain is KAGVTQTPRYLIKTRGQQVTLSCSPISGHRSVSWYQQTPGQGLQFLFEYFSETQRNKGNFPGRFSGRQFSNSRSEMNVSTLELGDSALYLCASSGGGMGDTQYFGPGTRLTVL.